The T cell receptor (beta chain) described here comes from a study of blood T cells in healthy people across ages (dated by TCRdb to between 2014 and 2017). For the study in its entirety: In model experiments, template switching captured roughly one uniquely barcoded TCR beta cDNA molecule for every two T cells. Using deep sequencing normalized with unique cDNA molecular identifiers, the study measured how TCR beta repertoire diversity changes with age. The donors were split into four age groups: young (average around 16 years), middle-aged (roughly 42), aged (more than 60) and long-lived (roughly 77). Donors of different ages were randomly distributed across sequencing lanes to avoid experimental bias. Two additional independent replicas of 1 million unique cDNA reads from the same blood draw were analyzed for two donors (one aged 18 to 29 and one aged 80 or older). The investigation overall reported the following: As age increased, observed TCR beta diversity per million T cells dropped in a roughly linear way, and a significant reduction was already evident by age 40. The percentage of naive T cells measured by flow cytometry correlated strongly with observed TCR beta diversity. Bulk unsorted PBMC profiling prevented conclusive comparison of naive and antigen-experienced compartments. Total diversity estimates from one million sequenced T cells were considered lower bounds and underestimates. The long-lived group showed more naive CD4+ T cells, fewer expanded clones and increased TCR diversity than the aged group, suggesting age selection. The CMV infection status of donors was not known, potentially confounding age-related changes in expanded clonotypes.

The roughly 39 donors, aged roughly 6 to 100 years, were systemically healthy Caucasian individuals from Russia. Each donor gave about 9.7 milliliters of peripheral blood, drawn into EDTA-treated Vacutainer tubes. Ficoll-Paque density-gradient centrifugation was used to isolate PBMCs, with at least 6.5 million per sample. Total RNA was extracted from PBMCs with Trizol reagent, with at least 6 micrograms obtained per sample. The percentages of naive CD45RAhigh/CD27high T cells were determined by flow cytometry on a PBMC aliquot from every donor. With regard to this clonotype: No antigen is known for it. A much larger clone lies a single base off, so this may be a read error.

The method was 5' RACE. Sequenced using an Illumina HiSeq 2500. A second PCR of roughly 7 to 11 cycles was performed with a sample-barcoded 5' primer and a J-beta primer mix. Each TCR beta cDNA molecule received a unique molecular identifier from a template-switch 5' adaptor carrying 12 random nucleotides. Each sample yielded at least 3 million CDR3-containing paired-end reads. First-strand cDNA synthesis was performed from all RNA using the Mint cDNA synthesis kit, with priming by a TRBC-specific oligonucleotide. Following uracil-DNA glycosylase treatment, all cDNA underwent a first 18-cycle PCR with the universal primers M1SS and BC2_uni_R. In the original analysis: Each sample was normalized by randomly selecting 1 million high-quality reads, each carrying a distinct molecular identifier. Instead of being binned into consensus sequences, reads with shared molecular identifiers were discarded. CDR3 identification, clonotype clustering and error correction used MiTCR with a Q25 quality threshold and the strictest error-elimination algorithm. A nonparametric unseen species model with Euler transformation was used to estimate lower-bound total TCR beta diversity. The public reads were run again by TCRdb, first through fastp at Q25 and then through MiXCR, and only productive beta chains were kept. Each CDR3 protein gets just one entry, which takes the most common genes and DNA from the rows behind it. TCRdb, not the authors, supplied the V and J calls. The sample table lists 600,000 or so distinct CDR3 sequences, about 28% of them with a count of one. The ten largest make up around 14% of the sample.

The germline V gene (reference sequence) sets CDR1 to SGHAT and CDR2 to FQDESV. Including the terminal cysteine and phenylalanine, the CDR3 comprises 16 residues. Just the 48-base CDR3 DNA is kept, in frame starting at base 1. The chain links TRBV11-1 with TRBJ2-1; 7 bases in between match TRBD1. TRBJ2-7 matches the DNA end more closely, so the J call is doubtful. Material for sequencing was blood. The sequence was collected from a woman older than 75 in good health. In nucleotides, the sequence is TGTGCCAGCAGCACTACCAGGGGGACCTCCTACAATGAGCAGTACTTC. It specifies CASSTTRGTSYNEQYF.